Listed below are T cell receptor beta chains from one sample, sequenced in a study of beta chain features in type 1 diabetes. Sequenced by immunoSEQ multiplex PCR; TCRdb stores in-frame clones only, minus some. This repertoire shows 95,000 to 150,000 clones, around 17% found once; its top ten account for 2.3%. Sequencing used central memory CD4+ T cells from blood. These receptors were collected from a man younger than 40 with type 1 diabetes. Each CDR3 is given with its conserved first and last residue. A D gene is named only where the DNA matches it firmly. Clone sizes are given selectively: once, few, many, or a class where the clone is expanded.

13 TRBJ1-1 TRBD1 . TRBV2 CASTRDREAEAFF TGTGCCAGCACCAGGGACAGGGAGGCTGAAGCTTTCTTT
15 TRBJ2-7 . . TRBV13 CASSLGQPYTYEQYF TGTGCCAGCAGCTTAGGACAGCCTTACACCTACGAGCAGTACTTC
13 TRBJ1-1 . . TRBV9 CASSEDAWTEAFF TGTGCCAGCAGCGAAGACGCGTGGACTGAAGCTTTCTTT
16 TRBJ2-5 TRBD2 . TRBV7-2 CASSQGTSGGRETQYF TGTGCCAGCAGCCAAGGGACTAGCGGGGGTCGGGAGACCCAGTACTTC
12 TRBJ2-7 . . TRBV30 CAFGTLSYEQYF TGTGCCTTCGGGACCTTAAGCTACGAGCAGTACTTC
13 TRBJ1-2 . . TRBV29-1 CSVSSAGRNGYTF TGCAGCGTCTCTTCGGCGGGTCGGAATGGCTACACCTTC
14 TRBJ1-6 . few TRBV7-9 CASSLGLYNSPLHF TGTGCCAGCAGCTTAGGGCTATATAATTCACCCCTCCACTTT
13 TRBJ2-3 . . TRBV6-5 CASTAPGTDTQYF TGTGCCAGCACCGCACCAGGGACAGATACGCAGTATTTT
13 TRBJ1-1 . . TRBV6-5 CASSYPGSGEAFF TGTGCCAGCAGTTACCCCGGTTCGGGAGAAGCTTTCTTT
14 TRBJ2-2 . few TRBV29-1 CSVPGTPNTGELFF TGCAGCGTCCCCGGGACACCCAACACCGGGGAGCTGTTTTTT
12 TRBJ2-1 . few TRBV5-5 CASSLEANEQFF TGTGCCAGCAGCTTGGAGGCGAATGAGCAGTTCTTC
16 TRBJ2-3 TRBD2 . TRBV7-2 CASRSRAGDVPNTQYF TGTGCCAGCAGATCCCGAGCGGGGGACGTTCCGAATACGCAGTATTTT
14 TRBJ1-4 TRBD1 few TRBV9 CASSAGQELEKLFF TGTGCCAGCAGCGCTGGACAGGAGCTTGAAAAACTGTTTTTT
13 TRBJ1-2 . . TRBV7-2 CASSQRGSFGYTF TGTGCCAGCAGCCAAAGAGGGTCGTTTGGCTACACCTTC
15 TRBJ1-4 . . TRBV6-6 CASSYSRSIDEKLFF TGTGCCAGCAGTTACTCGAGGAGCATTGATGAAAAACTGTTTTTT
14 TRBJ2-5 TRBD1 . TRBV11-2 CASAYNRGPETQYF TGTGCCAGCGCGTATAACAGGGGGCCAGAGACCCAGTACTTC
14 TRBJ1-6 . once TRBV28 CASSRGTSNSPLHF TGTGCCAGCAGCCGTGGGACATCTAATTCACCCCTCCACTTT
15 TRBJ2-3 . few TRBV30 CAWSVMGASTDTQYF TGTGCCTGGAGTGTAATGGGGGCGAGCACAGATACGCAGTATTTT
13 TRBJ2-5 . few TRBV27 CASSRTEQETQYF TGTGCCAGCAGTAGGACAGAACAAGAGACCCAGTACTTC
15 TRBJ2-1 TRBD2 few TRBV7-9 CASSQGLAGLNEQFF TGTGCCAGCAGCCAGGGACTAGCGGGGCTTAATGAGCAGTTCTTC
17 TRBJ2-5 TRBD1 few TRBV5-1 CASSSGGGRRRAETQYF TGCGCCAGCAGCTCAGGGGGCGGAAGAAGGAGGGCGGAGACCCAGTACTTC
13 TRBJ1-1 . . TRBV19 CASSWGMNTEAFF TGTGCCAGCAGTTGGGGGATGAACACTGAAGCTTTCTTT
12 TRBJ2-1 . few TRBV6-6 CASGGQYNEQFF TGTGCCAGCGGCGGACAGTACAATGAGCAGTTCTTC